These T cell receptor beta chains were read from a single sample in a study of blood T cell repertoires in COVID-19. Sequencing used immunoSEQ multiplex PCR; TCRdb keeps in-frame clones, though not all of them. The sample lists tens of thousands of clones; around nine tenths were seen once. Input material: peripheral blood. The receptors come from a woman aged 40 to 55 with active COVID-19. Each CDR3 is given with its conserved first and last residue. The order of the fields is clone size, J gene, D gene, V gene, CDR3 protein, CDR3 DNA. A D gene is named only where the DNA matches it firmly. Size is stated for part of the rows, as once, few or many counts, or as a class when the clone is expanded.

size: NA; J: TRBJ2-7; D: TRBD1; V: TRBV27; CDR3: CASGRPGTAYEQYF; DNA: TGTGCCAGCGGACGACCCGGGACAGCCTACGAGCAGTACTTC
size: once; J: TRBJ2-3; D: TRBD2; V: TRBV5-1; CDR3: CASSVTSGGGTDTQYF; DNA: TGCGCCAGCAGCGTGACTAGCGGGGGGGGCACAGATACGCAGTATTTT
size: NA; J: TRBJ1-4; D: NA; V: TRBV18; CDR3: CASSRAGLEKLFF; DNA: TGTGCCAGCTCACGGGCTGGGTTGGAAAAACTGTTTTTT
size: NA; J: TRBJ1-1; D: NA; V: TRBV3-1/TRBV3-2; CDR3: CASSQDRGNTEAFF; DNA: TGTGCCAGCAGCCAAGATAGGGGGAACACTGAAGCTTTCTTT
size: NA; J: TRBJ2-3; D: TRBD2; V: TRBV4-2; CDR3: CASSPGTSGGDTQYF; DNA: TGTGCCAGCAGCCCGGGGACTAGCGGGGGAGATACGCAGTATTTT
size: NA; J: TRBJ2-7; D: NA; V: TRBV6-1; CDR3: CASSERGREVYEQYF; DNA: TGTGCCAGCAGTGAGAGAGGAAGAGAGGTTTACGAGCAGTACTTC
size: NA; J: TRBJ2-3; D: NA; V: TRBV15; CDR3: CATSRGRETSFADTQYF; DNA: TGTGCCACCAGCAGAGGACGAGAGACTAGTTTCGCAGATACGCAGTATTTT
size: NA; J: TRBJ2-1; D: NA; V: TRBV12-5; CDR3: CASGLVARPAESYNEQFF; DNA: TGTGCTAGTGGTTTGGTCGCGCGGCCGGCGGAGTCCTACAATGAGCAGTTCTTC
size: NA; J: TRBJ1-1; D: TRBD1; V: TRBV30; CDR3: CACDRGLNTEAFF; DNA: TGTGCCTGCGACAGGGGTTTGAACACTGAAGCTTTCTTT
size: NA; J: TRBJ2-1; D: NA; V: TRBV5-6; CDR3: CASRPDSYNEQFF; DNA: TGTGCCAGCAGACCAGACTCTTACAATGAGCAGTTCTTC
size: NA; J: TRBJ2-3; D: TRBD2; V: TRBV11-1; CDR3: CASSQRGAASTDTQYF; DNA: TGTGCCAGCAGCCAGCGGGGGGCCGCTAGCACAGATACGCAGTATTTT
size: once; J: TRBJ1-5; D: NA; V: TRBV19; CDR3: CASSIGGAGYQPQHF; DNA: TGTGCCAGTAGTATTGGTGGAGCGGGGTATCAGCCCCAGCATTTT
size: once; J: TRBJ2-3; D: NA; V: TRBV5-1; CDR3: CASSLGSQIRGDTQYF; DNA: TGCGCCAGCAGCTTGGGCAGTCAGATCAGGGGAGATACGCAGTATTTT
size: NA; J: TRBJ2-1; D: NA; V: TRBV12-3/TRBV12-4; CDR3: CASSPNRDTNGFF; DNA: TGTGCCAGCAGCCCAAACCGGGACACCAATGGGTTCTTC
size: NA; J: TRBJ1-1; D: NA; V: TRBV9; CDR3: CASSPGLRSGEAFF; DNA: TGTGCCAGCAGCCCAGGACTCAGGTCGGGGGAAGCTTTCTTT
size: NA; J: TRBJ2-1; D: NA; V: TRBV9; CDR3: CASSVSGARNEQFF; DNA: TGTGCCAGCAGCGTATCAGGGGCGCGCAATGAGCAGTTCTTC
size: NA; J: TRBJ2-5; D: NA; V: TRBV7-2; CDR3: CASSLGLYQETQYF; DNA: TGTGCCAGCAGCTTAGGCCTATACCAAGAGACCCAGTACTTC
size: NA; J: TRBJ1-1; D: TRBD1; V: TRBV7-8; CDR3: CASTYRGGMNTEAFF; DNA: TGTGCCAGCACCTACAGGGGGGGCATGAACACTGAAGCTTTCTTT
size: NA; J: TRBJ2-2; D: TRBD2; V: TRBV29-1; CDR3: CSVTGGNTGELFF; DNA: TGCAGCGTAACGGGGGGGAACACCGGGGAGCTGTTTTTT
size: NA; J: TRBJ1-3; D: NA; V: TRBV29-1; CDR3: CSVDAGGAGNTIYF; DNA: TGCAGCGTTGATGCGGGGGGGGCTGGAAACACCATATATTTT
size: NA; J: TRBJ1-2; D: TRBD1; V: TRBV7-9; CDR3: CASSLEGGYLGYGYTF; DNA: TGTGCCAGCAGCTTAGAAGGGGGCTACCTTGGCTATGGCTACACCTTC
size: NA; J: TRBJ2-1; D: TRBD2; V: TRBV7-9; CDR3: CASRRLAGDDNEQFF; DNA: TGTGCCAGCAGAAGACTAGCGGGGGACGACAATGAGCAGTTCTTC
size: NA; J: TRBJ1-4; D: NA; V: TRBV6-2/TRBV6-3; CDR3: CASSAGDTQSEKLFF; DNA: TGTGCCAGCAGCGCGGGGGACACCCAGAGTGAAAAACTGTTTTTT
size: NA; J: TRBJ2-3; D: TRBD1; V: TRBV7-2; CDR3: CASSPGTATDTQYF; DNA: TGTGCCAGCAGCCCCGGGACAGCCACAGATACGCAGTATTTT
size: NA; J: TRBJ1-6; D: TRBD1; V: TRBV5-1; CDR3: CASSSAQGAKSPLHF; DNA: TGCGCCAGCAGCTCCGCGCAGGGGGCTAAGTCACCCCTCCACTTT
size: NA; J: TRBJ2-5; D: TRBD2; V: TRBV28; CDR3: CASSLGPAGGQGTQYF; DNA: TGTGCCAGCAGTTTAGGCCCAGCGGGGGGCCAAGGGACCCAGTACTTC
size: NA; J: TRBJ1-4; D: TRBD1; V: TRBV19; CDR3: CASSSDRLGEKLFF; DNA: TGTGCCAGTAGTTCGGACAGGCTGGGAGAAAAACTGTTTTTT
size: NA; J: TRBJ2-7; D: TRBD1; V: TRBV4-3; CDR3: CASSQQQGGGYEQYF; DNA: TGCGCCAGCAGCCAACAACAGGGGGGCGGGTACGAGCAGTACTTC
size: NA; J: TRBJ2-1; D: TRBD2; V: TRBV19; CDR3: CASSTERGNEQFF; DNA: TGTGCCAGTAGTACCGAGCGGGGGAATGAGCAGTTCTTC
size: NA; J: TRBJ2-7; D: NA; V: TRBV6-5; CDR3: CASRESSYEQYF; DNA: TGTGCCAGCAGGGAGAGCTCCTACGAGCAGTACTTC
size: NA; J: TRBJ2-7; D: TRBD1; V: TRBV5-6; CDR3: CATAGQENYEQYF; DNA: TGTGCCACCGCGGGACAGGAGAACTACGAGCAGTACTTC
size: NA; J: TRBJ1-6; D: TRBD1; V: TRBV11-3; CDR3: CASSFSHGTGVSPLHF; DNA: TGTGCCAGCAGCTTTTCCCACGGGACAGGGGTTTCACCCCTCCACTTT
size: NA; J: TRBJ1-1; D: TRBD1; V: TRBV3-1/TRBV3-2; CDR3: CASSRRTGKGTEAFF; DNA: TGTGCCAGCAGCCGCCGGACAGGGAAAGGCACTGAAGCTTTCTTT
size: NA; J: TRBJ2-1; D: TRBD2; V: TRBV5-4; CDR3: CASSSTGTSNNEQFF; DNA: TGTGCCAGCAGCTCGACCGGGACTAGCAACAATGAGCAGTTCTTC
size: NA; J: TRBJ1-1; D: NA; V: TRBV14; CDR3: CASSQDYRSRNTEAFF; DNA: TGTGCCAGCAGCCAAGATTACAGGTCGAGGAACACTGAAGCTTTCTTT
size: NA; J: TRBJ2-3; D: NA; V: TRBV25-1; CDR3: CASRLRGPYGTDTQYF; DNA: TGTGCCAGCAGACTCAGGGGCCCTTATGGCACAGATACGCAGTATTTT
size: once; J: TRBJ1-1; D: NA; V: TRBV12-3/TRBV12-4; CDR3: CASSYTDNTEAFF; DNA: TGTGCCAGCAGTTATACAGACAACACTGAAGCTTTCTTT
size: NA; J: TRBJ1-2; D: NA; V: TRBV14; CDR3: CASSQDLEGEIDTF; DNA: TGTGCCAGCAGCCAAGATCTTGAGGGTGAGATAGACACCTTC
size: NA; J: TRBJ1-2; D: TRBD1; V: TRBV19; CDR3: CASSPRLRNRGGDYGYTF; DNA: TGTGCCAGTAGTCCCCGACTTAGAAACAGGGGAGGTGACTATGGCTACACCTTC
size: NA; J: TRBJ1-2; D: NA; V: TRBV6-5; CDR3: CASSHRNGYTF; DNA: TGTGCCAGCAGCCACAGGAACGGCTACACCTTC
size: NA; J: TRBJ2-7; D: NA; V: TRBV11-3; CDR3: CASSLVGLYEQYF; DNA: TGTGCCAGCAGCTTAGTCGGACTCTACGAGCAGTACTTC
size: once; J: TRBJ2-1; D: NA; V: TRBV6-5; CDR3: CASMAVYNEQFF; DNA: TGTGCCAGCATGGCAGTCTACAATGAGCAGTTCTTC
size: NA; J: TRBJ1-4; D: TRBD1; V: TRBV28; CDR3: CASSPSGTGNEKLFF; DNA: TGTGCCAGCAGCCCTTCCGGGACAGGGAATGAAAAACTGTTTTTT
size: NA; J: TRBJ2-7; D: NA; V: TRBV19; CDR3: CASSMGAYEQYF; DNA: TGTGCCAGTAGTATGGGAGCCTACGAGCAGTACTTC
size: once; J: TRBJ1-4; D: NA; V: TRBV20-1; CDR3: CSASRAEKLFF; DNA: TGCAGTGCTAGCAGGGCTGAAAAACTGTTTTTT
size: once; J: TRBJ1-3; D: NA; V: TRBV19; CDR3: CASTAPGISGNTIYF; DNA: TGTGCCAGTACCGCTCCGGGGATTTCTGGAAACACCATATATTTT
size: NA; J: TRBJ2-7; D: NA; V: TRBV6-5; CDR3: CASTRLVRIYEQYF; DNA: TGTGCCAGCACTCGACTAGTGAGGATTTACGAGCAGTACTTC
size: NA; J: TRBJ2-2; D: NA; V: TRBV2; CDR3: CASSPDSTNTGELFF; DNA: TGTGCCAGCAGCCCGGACTCAACGAACACCGGGGAGCTGTTTTTT
size: NA; J: TRBJ1-6; D: NA; V: TRBV6-5; CDR3: CASGRGEGSPLHF; DNA: TGTGCCAGCGGCAGAGGGGAGGGTTCACCCCTCCACTTT
size: NA; J: TRBJ1-5; D: TRBD1; V: TRBV30; CDR3: CAYNTGEPGSNQPQHF; DNA: TGTGCCTACAATACAGGGGAACCGGGTAGCAATCAGCCCCAGCATTTT
size: NA; J: TRBJ2-3; D: NA; V: TRBV27; CDR3: CASSFLLGPQYF; DNA: TGTGCCAGCAGTTTCCTTCTAGGTCCGCAGTATTTT
size: NA; J: TRBJ2-7; D: TRBD2; V: TRBV4-2; CDR3: CASSQGLAGGYEQYF; DNA: TGTGCCAGCAGCCAAGGACTAGCGGGGGGCTACGAGCAGTACTTC